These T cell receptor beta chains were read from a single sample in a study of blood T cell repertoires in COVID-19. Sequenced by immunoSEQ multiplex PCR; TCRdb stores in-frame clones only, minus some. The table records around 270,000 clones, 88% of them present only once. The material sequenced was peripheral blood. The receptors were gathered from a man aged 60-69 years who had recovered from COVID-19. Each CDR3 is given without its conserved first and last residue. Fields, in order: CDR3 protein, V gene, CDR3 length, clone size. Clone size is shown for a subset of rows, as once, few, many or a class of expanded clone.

CDR3 protein: ASSVVSGDEQF
V gene: TRBV9
CDR3 length: 11
clone size: .

CDR3 protein: ASSSRGGDTDTQY
V gene: TRBV7-9
CDR3 length: 13
clone size: .

CDR3 protein: ASSQDPSLEQY
V gene: TRBV4-2
CDR3 length: 11
clone size: .

CDR3 protein: ASSLLAGGSYNEQF
V gene: TRBV5-1
CDR3 length: 14
clone size: .

CDR3 protein: ASSFGETQY
V gene: TRBV12-3/TRBV12-4
CDR3 length: 9
clone size: .

CDR3 protein: ASSLSTGGRDGYT
V gene: TRBV13
CDR3 length: 13
clone size: .

CDR3 protein: ASSYTANSPLH
V gene: TRBV6-5
CDR3 length: 11
clone size: .

CDR3 protein: AIRSTSGANQNSYEQY
V gene: TRBV10-3
CDR3 length: 16
clone size: .

CDR3 protein: ASSSFPSSNEQF
V gene: TRBV6-5
CDR3 length: 12
clone size: .

CDR3 protein: ASSFDRGNQPQH
V gene: TRBV27
CDR3 length: 12
clone size: .

CDR3 protein: ASSYSTLGLHEQF
V gene: TRBV6-5
CDR3 length: 13
clone size: .

CDR3 protein: SVDQGAGWGNEQF
V gene: TRBV29-1
CDR3 length: 13
clone size: .

CDR3 protein: ASSPRDSPLH
V gene: TRBV19
CDR3 length: 10
clone size: .

CDR3 protein: AWSVRQGTEAF
V gene: TRBV30
CDR3 length: 11
clone size: .

CDR3 protein: AWSVGFGGTGELF
V gene: TRBV30
CDR3 length: 13
clone size: .

CDR3 protein: ASGRTSGLSNQPQH
V gene: TRBV12-5
CDR3 length: 14
clone size: .

CDR3 protein: ASSPPGDPYEQY
V gene: TRBV3-1/TRBV3-2
CDR3 length: 12
clone size: .

CDR3 protein: AWIGRGNEQF
V gene: TRBV30
CDR3 length: 10
clone size: .

CDR3 protein: ASSLGGKTHEQY
V gene: TRBV5-1
CDR3 length: 12
clone size: .

CDR3 protein: ASSLVVLDRGNSPLH
V gene: TRBV7-8
CDR3 length: 15
clone size: .

CDR3 protein: ASSKGVPGQGDQETQY
V gene: TRBV6-1
CDR3 length: 16
clone size: .

CDR3 protein: ASSRSNTGELF
V gene: TRBV11-3
CDR3 length: 11
clone size: .

CDR3 protein: ASSREGAAEAF
V gene: TRBV5-1
CDR3 length: 11
clone size: .

CDR3 protein: ASSRSSEETQY
V gene: TRBV6-6
CDR3 length: 11
clone size: .

CDR3 protein: ASRGPTSGLHEQF
V gene: TRBV6-5
CDR3 length: 13
clone size: .

CDR3 protein: ASSEAGGTGSLKETQY
V gene: TRBV6-1
CDR3 length: 16
clone size: once

CDR3 protein: ASSANPGSGNTIY
V gene: TRBV10-1
CDR3 length: 13
clone size: .

CDR3 protein: ASSARFGGAF
V gene: TRBV2
CDR3 length: 10
clone size: .

CDR3 protein: ASSYSTGENEKLF
V gene: TRBV6-5
CDR3 length: 13
clone size: .

CDR3 protein: ASSPGTGIYEQY
V gene: TRBV19
CDR3 length: 12
clone size: .

CDR3 protein: SFLTSGSYEQY
V gene: TRBV29-1
CDR3 length: 11
clone size: .

CDR3 protein: ASSFRASGTDTQY
V gene: TRBV5-1
CDR3 length: 13
clone size: .

CDR3 protein: ASGRSGSGNTIY
V gene: TRBV12-5
CDR3 length: 12
clone size: .

CDR3 protein: ASRITGMNQPQH
V gene: TRBV6-5
CDR3 length: 12
clone size: .

CDR3 protein: ASSPGGVQPNSPLH
V gene: TRBV9
CDR3 length: 14
clone size: .

CDR3 protein: ASSLTGGHLFGNTIY
V gene: TRBV13
CDR3 length: 15
clone size: .

CDR3 protein: ASSQSGVAGGPWEQY
V gene: TRBV4-2
CDR3 length: 15
clone size: .

CDR3 protein: ASSFASGPAYEQY
V gene: TRBV11-2
CDR3 length: 13
clone size: .

CDR3 protein: ASSLLGTGLAEAF
V gene: TRBV7-9
CDR3 length: 13
clone size: .

CDR3 protein: ASSPPRWSGGTDTQY
V gene: TRBV7-2
CDR3 length: 15
clone size: .

CDR3 protein: ASSQPQGAGGNTIY
V gene: TRBV11-2
CDR3 length: 14
clone size: .

CDR3 protein: ASLPDRGHGGYT
V gene: TRBV19
CDR3 length: 12
clone size: .

CDR3 protein: ASSYSGTERTDTQY
V gene: TRBV6-5
CDR3 length: 14
clone size: .

CDR3 protein: ASLGATYNSPLH
V gene: TRBV5-5
CDR3 length: 12
clone size: .

CDR3 protein: ASSQGTGVEQY
V gene: TRBV3-1/TRBV3-2
CDR3 length: 11
clone size: .

CDR3 protein: ASSPLKGGFNNEQF
V gene: TRBV14
CDR3 length: 14
clone size: .

CDR3 protein: ASSPWGEFQPQH
V gene: TRBV4-2
CDR3 length: 12
clone size: few

CDR3 protein: ASRAAGAGGELF
V gene: TRBV25-1
CDR3 length: 12
clone size: .

CDR3 protein: ASSLGRAIYEQY
V gene: TRBV7-2
CDR3 length: 12
clone size: .

CDR3 protein: SVEGKGRVYSYEQY
V gene: TRBV29-1
CDR3 length: 14
clone size: .

CDR3 protein: ASSQGGTKYEQY
V gene: TRBV3-1/TRBV3-2
CDR3 length: 12
clone size: .

CDR3 protein: ASSKDSPLTKNIQY
V gene: TRBV19
CDR3 length: 14
clone size: .